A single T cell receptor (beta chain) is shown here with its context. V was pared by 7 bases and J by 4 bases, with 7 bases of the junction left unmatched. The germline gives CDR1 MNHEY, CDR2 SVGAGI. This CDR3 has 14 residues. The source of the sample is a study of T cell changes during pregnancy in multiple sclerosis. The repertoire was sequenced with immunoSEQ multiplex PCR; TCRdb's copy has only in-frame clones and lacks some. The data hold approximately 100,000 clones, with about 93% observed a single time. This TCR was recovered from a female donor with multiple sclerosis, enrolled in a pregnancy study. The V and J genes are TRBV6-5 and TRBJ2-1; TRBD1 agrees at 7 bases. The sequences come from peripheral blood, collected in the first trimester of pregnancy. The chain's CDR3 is CASTSGGTYNEQFF. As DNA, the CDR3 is TGTGCCAGCACCTCAGGGGGAACTTACAATGAGCAGTTCTTC.